The 23 T cell receptor beta chains listed next were all sequenced from one sample in a study of blood T cell repertoires in COVID-19. Libraries were prepared by immunoSEQ multiplex PCR; TCRdb keeps only in-frame clonotypes and omits some of them. This sample has roughly 90,000 clones, with just under 85% found just once. The sequencing input was peripheral blood. The receptors were gathered from a middle-aged man with acute or convalescent COVID-19.

The V call is TRBV6-4, the J call TRBJ2-5, with TRBD2 identical over 10 bases. Germline V gene sequence: CDR1 MRHNA, CDR2 SNTAGT. The length of the CDR3 is 16 residues. The V and J ends lost 10 bases and 3 bases, in that order; junction bases with no gene match: 14. CDR3 in amino acids: CATSPSGGPMKETQYF. The CDR3 coding sequence is TGTGCCACCTCTCCTAGCGGGGGCCCCATGAAAGAGACCCAGTACTTC.

The sample holds one count of this clone. This chain uses TRBV10-3 with TRBJ1-1; 7 nucleotides align to TRBD1. Germline CDR1 reads ENHRY; CDR2 reads SYGVKD. The CDR3 spans 14 residues. The ends lost 8 bases at V and 0 bases at J; junction bases unmatched: 6. The CDR3 loop is CAIGQGGMNTEAFF. The CDR3 DNA sequence: TGTGCCATCGGTCAGGGGGGCATGAACACTGAAGCTTTCTTT.

This sequence joins TRBV27 and TRBJ2-7; TRBD1 agrees at 9 bases. Unmatched junction bases numbered 9, after V lost 5 bases and J lost 4 bases. Germline CDR1 MNHEY, CDR2 SMNVEV (reference sequence). This CDR3 is built from 15 residues. CDR3 nucleotides: TGTGCCAGCAGTCCTACAGGGGGCGTCGTGTACGAGCAGTACTTC. This gives the protein CASSPTGGVVYEQYF.

The rearrangement uses TRBV2 and TRBJ2-7; D unclear. V dropped 7 bases and J dropped 0 bases, with 22 bases sitting between them. In germline, CDR1 is SNHLY, CDR2 FYNNEI. This CDR3 has 17 amino acids. This chain's CDR3 is CASTLKEDASGSYEQYF. CDR3 in DNA: TGTGCCAGCACCCTGAAAGAGGATGCGTCGGGCTCCTACGAGCAGTACTTC.

The J gene is TRBJ2-7, the V gene TRBV4-1; D is possibly TRBD1 (6 bases). The CDR3 loop spans 14 amino acids. V shed 1 base and J shed 7 bases, with 14 bases lying between them. Germline V lookup: CDR1 MGHRA, CDR2 YSYEKL. The chain's CDR3 is CASSQGNREREQYF. CDR3 sequence (DNA): TGCGCCAGCAGCCAAGGAAACAGGGAACGGGAGCAGTACTTC.

This chain joins TRBV9 and TRBJ1-4; D may be TRBD1 (5 bases). This CDR3 is 14 amino acids long. Between the trimmed V and J ends, which lost 3 bases and 8 bases, there was a span of 14 bases. Germline V gene sequence: CDR1 SGDLS, CDR2 YYNGEE. The CDR3 DNA reads TGTGCCAGCAGCGCCCAGGGAAGGAGCGAAAAACTGTTTTTT. Amino acids: CASSAQGRSEKLFF.

The V and J genes are TRBV30 and TRBJ2-7; no clear D. The CDR3 loop spans 13 amino acids. In germline, CDR1 is GTSNPN, CDR2 SVGIG (reference sequence). The V end was cut by 1 base, the J end by 0 bases, with 7 bases between. The CDR3 region is CAWSDGNSYEQYF. The CDR3 DNA reads as TGTGCCTGGAGTGATGGCAACTCCTACGAGCAGTACTTC.

The sample holds a few counts of this clone. The chain is built from TRBV10-3 and TRBJ2-5; perhaps TRBD2 as D (5 bases). Germline-derived CDR1 and CDR2 are ENHRY and SYGVKD. V was shortened by 4 bases and J by 2 bases, with 5 bases between the two germline ends. CDR3 length equals 12 residues. The CDR3: CAISGGQETQYF. The CDR3 DNA reads as TGTGCCATCAGTGGAGGGCAAGAGACCCAGTACTTC.

The J gene is TRBJ2-7, the V gene TRBV10-3, with TRBD1 as a possible D gene (5 bases). CDR3 size: 14 residues. V was shortened by 4 bases and J by 2 bases, with 12 bases between the two germline ends. Germline V gene lookup returns CDR1 ENHRY and CDR2 SYGVKD. This CDR3 is CAISALSDTYEQYF. The DNA for the CDR3 is TGTGCCATCAGTGCCCTCTCGGACACCTACGAGCAGTACTTC.

The V gene is TRBV28, the J gene TRBJ1-1; tentatively, D is TRBD1 (5 bases). V lost 7 bases and J lost 3, with 24 bases in between. Germline CDR1 is MDHEN and CDR2 is SYDVKM. CDR3 length: 17 residues. The CDR3 protein is CASNPPAGVGWYTEAFF. The CDR3 bases are TGTGCCAGCAACCCACCGGCGGGGGTCGGTTGGTACACTGAAGCTTTCTTT.

This chain joins TRBV11-2 and TRBJ1-6; maybe TRBD1 (6 bases). With 1 base removed from V and 1 base from J, the gap between germline ends came to 11 bases. Germline V gene sequence: CDR1 SGHAT, CDR2 FQNNGV. The CDR3 runs to 17 residues. The CDR3 spells CASSLGKGGSYNSPLHF. The DNA for the CDR3 is TGTGCCAGCAGCTTAGGGAAAGGGGGTTCCTATAATTCACCCCTCCACTTT.

The V and J genes are TRBV7-3 and TRBJ2-1; D call uncertain. The CDR3 covers 13 residues. Trimming took 4 bases from V and 6 from J, leaving 10 bases between them. Germline values: CDR1 SGHTA, CDR2 FQGTGA. The CDR3 DNA follows: TGTGCCAGCAGCTCTACACTAACCAATGAGCAGTTCTTC. This sequence encodes CASSSTLTNEQFF.

V gene TRBV4-3 combines with J gene TRBJ1-5, with D unresolved. The CDR3 length is 15 residues. Trimming took 3 bases from V and 0 from J, leaving 9 bases between them. Germline V gives CDR1 LGHNA, CDR2 YSLEER. In nucleotides, the CDR3 is TGCGCCAGCAGCCAGAGGGCAGGTAGCAATCAGCCCCAGCATTTT. This gives the protein CASSQRAGSNQPQHF.

The chain is built from TRBV6-2 or TRBV6-3 and TRBJ2-7, with TRBD1 identical over 8 bases. Germline V gene data show CDR1 as MNHEY and CDR2 as SVGEGT. The CDR3 has 15 residues. V shed 5 bases, J shed 2 bases, and the junction held 8 bases outside the gene matches. Written as DNA, the CDR3 is TGTGCCAGCAGTCAGCTCAGGGGGCAGACCTACGAGCAGTACTTC. It specifies CASSQLRGQTYEQYF.

The chain recombines TRBV7-9 with TRBJ2-7, with 7 nucleotides matching TRBD1. The CDR3 spans 13 residues. V shed 3 bases and J 4 bases; nucleotides not matched to a gene: 3. The germline gives CDR1 SEHNR, CDR2 FQNEAQ (reference sequence). This CDR3 reads CASSFDREYEQYF. CDR3 nucleotide sequence: TGTGCCAGCAGCTTCGACAGGGAGTACGAGCAGTACTTC.

This clone was picked up a small number of times. The chain employs TRBV5-1 and TRBJ1-1, with D perhaps matching TRBD1 (6 bases). Trimming cost V 4 bases and J 5 bases, with 15 bases left between them. Germline V lookup: CDR1 SGHRS, CDR2 YFSETQ. The CDR3 loop spans 14 amino acids. This CDR3 reads CASSREGQYTEAFF. CDR3 bases: TGCGCCAGCAGCAGGGAGGGACAATATACTGAAGCTTTCTTT.

This chain joins TRBV28 and TRBJ1-6, with D maybe TRBD1 (5 bases). V lost 6 bases to trimming and J lost 0 bases, with 12 bases between them. CDR3 length: 16 residues. Germline CDR1 and CDR2: MDHEN and SYDVKM. The CDR3 bases are TGTGCCAGCAGCCCCGCCGGGGGCTCCTATAATTCACCCCTCCACTTT. Translating it yields CASSPAGGSYNSPLHF.

This rearrangement joins TRBV10-3 to TRBJ1-2, with TRBD1 matching 7 bases. The trim removed 0 bases at V and 5 bases at J, leaving 9 bases unmatched. Germline V lookup: CDR1 ENHRY, CDR2 SYGVKD. The CDR3 contains 16 residues. The DNA for the CDR3 is TGTGCCATCAGTGAGTCACAGGGGTTCAGTCCATATGGCTACACCTTC. This encodes CAISESQGFSPYGYTF.

The chain couples TRBV6-2 or TRBV6-3 to TRBJ2-7, with 8 bases aligning to TRBD2. The CDR3 has 13 amino acids. Trimming at V came to 5 bases and at J to 3 bases, leaving 3 bases not matched to a gene. CDR1 and CDR2 from the germline V gene are MNHEY and SVGEGT. Here the CDR3 DNA reads TGTGCCAGCAGTGCCGGGGGGGGCTACGAGCAGTACTTC. Residues: CASSAGGGYEQYF.

J is TRBJ1-5 and V is TRBV12-5, with TRBD1 matching 7 bases. Germline CDR1 LGHNT, CDR2 FRNRAP. The V and J ends lost 6 bases and 0 bases, in that order; junction bases with no gene match: 14. The CDR3 extends over 18 amino acids. CDR3 coding DNA: TGTGCTAGTGGGCGTCCGGGACAGTCCGAATATAGCAATCAGCCCCAGCATTTT. Protein: CASGRPGQSEYSNQPQHF.

This chain uses TRBV28 with TRBJ2-7; 11 bases fit TRBD2. CDR3 length equals 16 residues. The germline V gene has CDR1 MDHEN and CDR2 SYDVKM. J gave up 1 base and V 3 bases, and 5 bases lay outside the gene matches. Here the CDR3 reads CASSFSGTSGSYEQYF. In DNA, the CDR3 is TGTGCCAGCAGTTTCTCCGGGACTAGCGGTTCCTACGAGCAGTACTTC.

The J gene is TRBJ2-1, the V gene TRBV19; TRBD1 might be the D (6 bases). From germline, CDR1 is LNHDA and CDR2 SQIVND (reference sequence). This CDR3 has 14 amino acids. V lost 5 bases and J lost 10, with 18 bases in between. This CDR3 is CASSQQGTPGEQFF. The CDR3 nucleotides read TGTGCCAGTAGTCAACAGGGAACCCCCGGAGAGCAGTTCTTC.

V and J are TRBV5-1 and TRBJ2-1; TRBD1 agrees at 8 bases. The junction had 5 bases not matched to a gene; V was cut back by 3 bases and J by 9 bases. The CDR3 runs 13 residues. In germline, CDR1 is SGHRS, CDR2 YFSETQ. The CDR3 protein is CASSWGQVGEQFF. The CDR3 nucleotides are TGCGCCAGCAGCTGGGGACAGGTCGGTGAGCAGTTCTTC.